This T cell receptor beta chain was sequenced in a study of shared clonotypes between healthy human individuals. A remark on this clone: Its antigen is unidentified.

Per the germline V gene, CDR1 is SGDLS and CDR2 is YYNGEE. The CDR3 is 12 amino acids. V lost 6 bases to trimming and J lost 3 bases, with 9 bases between them. Measured with immunoSEQ multiplex PCR; TCRdb has only the in-frame clones, and not every one. Counted here are some 2 million clones, roughly 96% occurring once; the ten biggest clones make up 0.13%. Whole-study results and caveats: Blood alone was sampled, and tissue repertoires likely differ.

The sequencing input was naive CD4+ T cells sorted from blood. Described subset: CD45RA+ positively selected. The rearrangement uses TRBV9 and TRBJ1-2; the D is unclear. The receptor was isolated from a man between 18 and 35 years old in good health. CDR3 amino acids: CASTNTDYGYTF. DNA for the CDR3: TGTGCCAGCACCAACACAGACTATGGCTACACCTTC.